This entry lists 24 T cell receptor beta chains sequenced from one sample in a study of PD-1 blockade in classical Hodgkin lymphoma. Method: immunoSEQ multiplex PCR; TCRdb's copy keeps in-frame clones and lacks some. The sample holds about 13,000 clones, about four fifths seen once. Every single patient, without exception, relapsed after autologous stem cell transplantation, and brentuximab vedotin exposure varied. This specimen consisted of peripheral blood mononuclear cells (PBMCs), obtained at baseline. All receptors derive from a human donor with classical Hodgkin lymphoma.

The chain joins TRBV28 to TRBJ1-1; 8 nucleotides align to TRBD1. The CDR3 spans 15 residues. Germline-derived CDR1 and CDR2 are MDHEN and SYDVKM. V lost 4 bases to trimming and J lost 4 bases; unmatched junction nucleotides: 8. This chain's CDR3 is CASSSPGQGSTEAFF. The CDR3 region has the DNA TGTGCCAGCAGTTCACCCGGACAGGGAAGCACTGAAGCTTTCTTT.

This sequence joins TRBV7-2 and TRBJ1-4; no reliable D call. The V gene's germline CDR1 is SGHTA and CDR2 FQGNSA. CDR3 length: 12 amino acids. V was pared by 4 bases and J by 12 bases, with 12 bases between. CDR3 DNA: TGTGCCAGCAGCTCTGGAGGGAAGCAACTGTTTTTT. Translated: CASSSGGKQLFF. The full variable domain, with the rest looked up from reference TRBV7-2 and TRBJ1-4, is GAGVSQSPSNKVTEKGKDVELRCDPISGHTALYWYRQSLGQGLEFLIYFQGNSAPDKSGLPSDRFSAERTGGSVSTLTIQRTQQEDSAVYLCASSSGGKQLFFGSGTQLSVL.

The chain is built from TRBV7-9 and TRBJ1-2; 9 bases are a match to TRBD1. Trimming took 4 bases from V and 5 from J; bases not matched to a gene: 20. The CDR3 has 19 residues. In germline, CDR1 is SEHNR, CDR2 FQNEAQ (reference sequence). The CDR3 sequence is CASSWGTGFLRMTSYGYTF. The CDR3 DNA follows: TGTGCCAGCAGCTGGGGGACAGGGTTCTTACGGATGACCTCTTATGGCTACACCTTC.

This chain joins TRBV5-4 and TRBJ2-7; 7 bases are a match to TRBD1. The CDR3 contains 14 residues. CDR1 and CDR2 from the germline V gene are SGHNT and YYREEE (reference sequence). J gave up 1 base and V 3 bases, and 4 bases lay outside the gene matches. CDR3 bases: TGTGCCAGCAGCTCCTACAGGGGATCCTACGAGCAGTACTTC. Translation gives CASSSYRGSYEQYF. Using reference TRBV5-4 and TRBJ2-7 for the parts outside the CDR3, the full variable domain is ETGVTQSPTHLIKTRGQQVTLRCSSQSGHNTVSWYQQALGQGPQFIFQYYREEENGRGNFPPRFSGLQFPNYSSELNVNALELDDSALYLCASSSYRGSYEQYFGPGTRLTVT.

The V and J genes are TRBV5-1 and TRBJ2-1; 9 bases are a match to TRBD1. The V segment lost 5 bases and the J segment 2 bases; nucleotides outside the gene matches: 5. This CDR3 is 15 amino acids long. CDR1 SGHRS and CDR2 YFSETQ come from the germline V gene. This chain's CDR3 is CASSKQGATYNEQFF. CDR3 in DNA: TGCGCCAGCAGTAAACAGGGGGCAACCTACAATGAGCAGTTCTTC.

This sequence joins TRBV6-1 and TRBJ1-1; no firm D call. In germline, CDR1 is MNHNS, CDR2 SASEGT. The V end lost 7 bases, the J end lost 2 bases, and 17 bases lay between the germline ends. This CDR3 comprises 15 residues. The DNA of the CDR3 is TGTGCCAGCACCCGAACGGGCGATGGTAACACTGAAGCTTTCTTT. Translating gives CASTRTGDGNTEAFF.

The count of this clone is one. The CDR3 DNA reads as TGTGCCAGCAGCTTAACAGGGGACGGGGAGCTGTTTTTT. It encodes CASSLTGDGELFF. The gene calls are TRBV7-3 and TRBJ2-2; D is perhaps TRBD1 (5 bases). The V end was cut by 0 bases, the J end by 7 bases, with 6 bases between. The CDR3 loop spans 13 amino acids. The germline CDR1 and CDR2 sequences are SGHTA and FQGTGA.

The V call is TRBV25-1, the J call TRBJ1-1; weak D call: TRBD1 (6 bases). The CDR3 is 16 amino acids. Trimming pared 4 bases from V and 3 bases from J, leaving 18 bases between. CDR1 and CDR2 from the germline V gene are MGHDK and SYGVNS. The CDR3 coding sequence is TGTGCCAGCAGTGCCCGGGTGGGGAGGGGGGACACTGAAGCTTTCTTT. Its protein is CASSARVGRGDTEAFF.

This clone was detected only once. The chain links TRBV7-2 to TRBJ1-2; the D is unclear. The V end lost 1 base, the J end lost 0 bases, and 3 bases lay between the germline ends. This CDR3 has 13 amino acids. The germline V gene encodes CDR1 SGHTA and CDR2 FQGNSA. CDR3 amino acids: CASSLVPNYGYTF. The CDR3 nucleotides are TGTGCCAGCAGCTTAGTACCTAACTATGGCTACACCTTC.

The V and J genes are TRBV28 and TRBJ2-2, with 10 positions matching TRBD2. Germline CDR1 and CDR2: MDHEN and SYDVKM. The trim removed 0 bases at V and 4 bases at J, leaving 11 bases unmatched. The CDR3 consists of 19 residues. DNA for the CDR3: TGTGCCAGCAGTTTATGGAGCGTAGCGGGGGGAGGGAGCACCGGGGAGCTGTTTTTT. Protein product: CASSLWSVAGGGSTGELFF. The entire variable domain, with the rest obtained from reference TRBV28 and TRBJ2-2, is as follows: DVKVTQSSRYLVKRTGEKVFLECVQDMDHENMFWYRQDPGLGLRLIYFSYDVKMKEKGDIPEGYSVSREKKERFSLILESASTNQTSMYLCASSLWSVAGGGSTGELFFGEGSRLTVL.

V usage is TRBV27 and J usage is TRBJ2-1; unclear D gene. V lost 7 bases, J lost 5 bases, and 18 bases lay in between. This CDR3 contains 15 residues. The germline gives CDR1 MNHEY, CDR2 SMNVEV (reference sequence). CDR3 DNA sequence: TGTGCCAGCACCTCGGGTTTCTTGGCCCACAATGAGCAGTTCTTC. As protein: CASTSGFLAHNEQFF.

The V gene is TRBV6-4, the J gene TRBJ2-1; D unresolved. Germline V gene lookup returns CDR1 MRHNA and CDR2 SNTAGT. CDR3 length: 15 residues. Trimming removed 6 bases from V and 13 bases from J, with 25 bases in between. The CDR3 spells CASRTPEAKNPDQFF. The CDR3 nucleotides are TGTGCCAGCAGGACCCCCGAGGCGAAGAACCCGGATCAGTTCTTC.

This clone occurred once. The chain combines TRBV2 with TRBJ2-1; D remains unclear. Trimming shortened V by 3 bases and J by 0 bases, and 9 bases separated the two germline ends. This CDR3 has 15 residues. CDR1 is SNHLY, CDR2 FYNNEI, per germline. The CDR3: CASSDWGTSYNEQFF. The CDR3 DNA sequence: TGTGCCAGCAGTGACTGGGGAACCTCCTACAATGAGCAGTTCTTC.

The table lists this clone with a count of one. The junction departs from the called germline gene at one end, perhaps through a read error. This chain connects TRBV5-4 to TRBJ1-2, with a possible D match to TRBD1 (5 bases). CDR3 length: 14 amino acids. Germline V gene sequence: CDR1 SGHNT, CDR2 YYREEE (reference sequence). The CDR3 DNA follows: TGTGCCAGCAGCCGACAGACCGGACCAGCGACGTCGTACTTC. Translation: CASSRQTGPATSYF.

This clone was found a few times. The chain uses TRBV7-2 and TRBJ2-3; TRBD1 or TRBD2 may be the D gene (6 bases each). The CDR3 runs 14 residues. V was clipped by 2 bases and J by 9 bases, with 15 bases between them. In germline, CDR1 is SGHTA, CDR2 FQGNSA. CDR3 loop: CASSLTPGAQTQYF. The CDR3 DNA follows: TGTGCCAGCAGCTTAACCCCGGGGGCCCAGACGCAGTATTTT. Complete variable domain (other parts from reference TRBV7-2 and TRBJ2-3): GAGVSQSPSNKVTEKGKDVELRCDPISGHTALYWYRQSLGQGLEFLIYFQGNSAPDKSGLPSDRFSAERTGGSVSTLTIQRTQQEDSAVYLCASSLTPGAQTQYFGPGTRLTVL.

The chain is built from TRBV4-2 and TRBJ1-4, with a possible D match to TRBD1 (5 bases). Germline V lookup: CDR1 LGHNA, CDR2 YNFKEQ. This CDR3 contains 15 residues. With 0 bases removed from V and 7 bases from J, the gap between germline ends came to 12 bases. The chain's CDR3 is CASSQDGAAGEKLFF. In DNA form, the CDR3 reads TGTGCCAGCAGCCAAGATGGGGCGGCCGGTGAAAAACTGTTTTTT.

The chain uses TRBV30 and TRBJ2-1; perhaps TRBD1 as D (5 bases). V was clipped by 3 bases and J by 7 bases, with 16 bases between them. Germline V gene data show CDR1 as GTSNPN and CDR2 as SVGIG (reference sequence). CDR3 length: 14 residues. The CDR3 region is CAWREGQFLNEQFF. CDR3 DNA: TGTGCCTGGAGAGAAGGACAATTCTTGAATGAGCAGTTCTTC.

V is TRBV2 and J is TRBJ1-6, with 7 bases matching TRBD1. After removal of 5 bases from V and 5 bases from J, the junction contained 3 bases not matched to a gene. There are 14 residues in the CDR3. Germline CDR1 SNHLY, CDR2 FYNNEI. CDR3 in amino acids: CASSTGTDNSPLHF. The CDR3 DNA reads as TGTGCCAGCAGTACCGGGACAGATAATTCACCCCTCCACTTT.

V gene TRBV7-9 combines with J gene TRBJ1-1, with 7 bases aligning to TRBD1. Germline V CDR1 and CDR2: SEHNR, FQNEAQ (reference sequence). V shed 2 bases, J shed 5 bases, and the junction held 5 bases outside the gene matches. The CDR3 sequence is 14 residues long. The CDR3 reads CASSLMLGQTEAFF. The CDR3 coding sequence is TGTGCCAGCAGCTTAATGCTGGGACAGACTGAAGCTTTCTTT.

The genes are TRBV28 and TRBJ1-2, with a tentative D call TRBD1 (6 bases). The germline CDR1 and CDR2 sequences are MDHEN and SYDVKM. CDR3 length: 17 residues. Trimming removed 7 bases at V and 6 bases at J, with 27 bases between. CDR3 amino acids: CASTTTTGLISLNGYTF. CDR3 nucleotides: TGTGCCAGCACCACAACGACAGGTTTAATTAGTTTAAATGGCTACACCTTC.

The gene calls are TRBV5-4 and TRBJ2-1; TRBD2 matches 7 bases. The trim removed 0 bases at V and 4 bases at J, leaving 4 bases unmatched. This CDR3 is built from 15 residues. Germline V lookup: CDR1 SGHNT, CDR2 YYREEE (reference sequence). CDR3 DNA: TGTGCCAGCAGCTTGGGACAACTAGCGTACAATGAGCAGTTCTTC. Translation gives CASSLGQLAYNEQFF.

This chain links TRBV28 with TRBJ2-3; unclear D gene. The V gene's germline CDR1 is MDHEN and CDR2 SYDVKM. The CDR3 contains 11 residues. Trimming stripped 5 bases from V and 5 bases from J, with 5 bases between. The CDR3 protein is CASSRGDTQYF. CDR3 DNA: TGTGCCAGCAGTCGCGGAGATACGCAGTATTTT.

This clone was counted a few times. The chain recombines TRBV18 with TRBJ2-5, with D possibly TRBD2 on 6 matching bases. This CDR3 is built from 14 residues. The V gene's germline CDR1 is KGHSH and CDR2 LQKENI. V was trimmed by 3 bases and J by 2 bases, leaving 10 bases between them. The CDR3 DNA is TGTGCCAGCTCACCGCGGGACTCTCAAGAGACCCAGTACTTC. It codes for CASSPRDSQETQYF.

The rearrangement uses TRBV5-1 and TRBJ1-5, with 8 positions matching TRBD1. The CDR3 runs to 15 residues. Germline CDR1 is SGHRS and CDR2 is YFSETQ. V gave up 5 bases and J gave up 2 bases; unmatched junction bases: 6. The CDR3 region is CASSPGGLGNQPQHF. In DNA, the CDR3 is TGCGCCAGCAGTCCAGGGGGCCTAGGCAATCAGCCCCAGCATTTT.